The 10 T cell receptor beta chains below come from one sample, sequenced in a study of control samples from healthy donors and cancer patients. Clones were sequenced by immunoSEQ multiplex PCR, and TCRdb holds only the in-frame ones, with some missing. The table lists 80,000 to 100,000 clones, roughly 92% of them singletons. Sequencing input: blood. Receptors originate from a human donor in good health. The donor label of this sample is uncertain.

V gene TRBV3-1 (or the pseudogene TRBV3-2) combines with J gene TRBJ1-1, with TRBD1 identical over 8 bases. This CDR3 has 17 residues. Germline values: CDR1 LGHDT, CDR2 YNNKEL (reference sequence). Trimming at V came to 1 base and at J to 7 bases, leaving 14 bases not matched to a gene. In nucleotides, the CDR3 is TGTGCCAGCAGCCAAGGGGACGGACAGGGAAGGGCCGGTGAAGCTTTCTTT. It codes for CASSQGDGQGRAGEAFF.

The V gene is TRBV7-8, the J gene TRBJ1-3; D gene ambiguous. The CDR3 has 12 residues. Per germline, CDR1 SGHVS and CDR2 FQNEAQ. Trimming left V 1 base short and J 4 bases short, with 2 bases between. DNA of the CDR3: TGTGCCAGCAGCTTAGAGGGAAACACCATATATTTT. Translation gives CASSLEGNTIYF.

The V call is TRBV11-2, the J call TRBJ2-5; 8 bases are a match to TRBD2. There are 15 residues in the CDR3. The V and J ends lost 3 bases and 3 bases, in that order; junction bases with no gene match: 6. Germline assignment: CDR1 SGHAT and CDR2 FQNNGV. DNA for the CDR3: TGTGCCAGCAGCTTGTCCGGTAGCGGGGAAGAGACCCAGTACTTC. This sequence encodes CASSLSGSGEETQYF.

The chain joins TRBV7-2 to TRBJ1-5, with unresolved D. Between the trimmed V and J ends, which lost 5 bases and 3 bases, there was a span of 8 bases. Per the germline V gene, CDR1 is SGHTA and CDR2 is FQGNSA. The CDR3 is 13 amino acids. CDR3 sequence reads: CASSPTVNQPQHF. DNA for the CDR3: TGTGCCAGCAGCCCGACCGTCAATCAGCCCCAGCATTTT.

The chain employs TRBV24-1 and TRBJ2-1; TRBD1 matches 7 bases. Germline CDR1 is KGHDR and CDR2 is SFDVKD. The CDR3 length is 15 residues. After removal of 4 bases from V and 7 bases from J, the junction contained 9 bases not matched to a gene. The CDR3 sequence is CATSDPTGEGNEQFF. CDR3 sequence (DNA): TGTGCCACCAGTGACCCTACAGGGGAAGGGAATGAGCAGTTCTTC.

The gene calls are TRBV19 and TRBJ2-6; no clear D. The CDR3 runs 14 residues. Per the germline V gene, CDR1 is LNHDA and CDR2 is SQIVND (reference sequence). Trimming shortened V by 6 bases and J by 0 bases, and 6 bases separated the two germline ends. In DNA, the CDR3 is TGTGCCAGTAGCGGGTTCTCTGGGGCCAACGTCCTGACTTTC. The encoded protein is CASSGFSGANVLTF.

The rearrangement uses TRBV7-8 and TRBJ2-3; 10 bases match TRBD2. The CDR3 spans 16 residues. CDR1 is SGHVS and CDR2 is FQNEAQ in the germline V gene. The trim removed 3 bases at V and 0 bases at J, leaving 3 bases unmatched. The CDR3 region is CASSFGLAVSTDTQYF. The CDR3 nucleotides are TGTGCCAGCAGCTTCGGACTAGCGGTTAGCACAGATACGCAGTATTTT.

The CDR3 DNA is TGTGCCGCAGGGCGTGAAAGGGGGTATCGCTCTGGAAACACCATATATTTT. Encoded protein: CAAGRERGYRSGNTIYF. The gene calls are TRBV30 and TRBJ1-3; D perhaps matches TRBD1 (6 bases). Germline V gene sequence: CDR1 GTSNPN, CDR2 SVGIG (reference sequence). This CDR3 comprises 17 residues. V lost 8 bases, J lost 0 bases, and 23 bases lay in between. The full variable domain, completed using reference TRBV30 and TRBJ1-3, is SQTIHQWPATLVQPVGSPLSLECTVEGTSNPNLYWYRQAAGRGLQLLFYSVGIGQISSEVPQNLSASRPQDRQFILSSKKLLLSDSGFYLCAAGRERGYRSGNTIYFGEGSWLTVV.

The V gene is TRBV20-1, the J gene TRBJ2-3, with 8 bases fitting TRBD2. Germline CDR1 reads DFQATT; CDR2 reads SNEGSKA (reference sequence). Trimming cost V 6 bases and J 6 bases; bases outside gene matches: 23. The length of the CDR3 is 18 residues. CDR3 sequence reads: CSASNGLRGGNTLDTQYF. CDR3 bases: TGCAGTGCCAGTAATGGGCTACGGGGGGGGAACACATTGGATACGCAGTATTTT.

The chain has TRBV6-5 and TRBJ1-1; tentatively, D is TRBD1 (5 bases). Looked up from germline, CDR1 is MNHEY and CDR2 is SVGAGI. CDR3 length equals 13 residues. Deletions cut 0 bases from V and 7 bases from J, with 9 bases between. CDR3 nucleotides: TGTGCCAGCAGTTACTCGGGGGAGAGTGAAGCTTTCTTT. It specifies CASSYSGESEAFF.